The present TCR beta chain was sequenced within a study of shared clonotypes between healthy human individuals. Study-level points and caveats: Relative to their counterparts shared across all four donors, non-shared clonotypes exhibited diminished generation probabilities. Generally, estimated richness proved larger in naive subsets than it did in memory subsets. Of the naive CD4 clonotypes, about 5% were shared across several donors.

CD45RO negativity and positive selection for CCR7 defined naive CD8 cells, a population that excluded terminally differentiated effector memory CD45RA+ cells. As handled by the study authors: Because ImmunoSEQ provided only junction sequences with no quality scores, the filtering differed. The method was immunoSEQ multiplex PCR; TCRdb's version includes in-frame clones alone and lacks a portion of them. The D gene and trimming were derived from the DNA, and the V and J assignments and clone size from that table. The table lists about 2.1 million clones, about 93% of them singletons. The V end lost 3 bases, the J end lost 0 bases, and 9 bases lay between the germline ends. Per germline, CDR1 SNHLY and CDR2 FYNNEI. The CDR3 consists of 15 residues. For this clone: The antigen is undetermined.

The source material was naive CD8+ T cells from PBMCs. This sequence was found in a man between 18 and 35 years old in good health. Some clones in this sample may be carry-over from other donors' samples. This sequence joins TRBV2 and TRBJ2-1; D is undetermined. For the CDR3, the DNA is TGTGCCAGCAGTGACGGAGTCAGCTCCTACAATGAGCAGTTCTTC. As protein: CASSDGVSSYNEQFF.